This T cell receptor beta chain was identified during a study of glioma-infiltrating T cells. TCR alpha and beta CDR3 regions were amplified from RNA using iRepertoire nested multiplex PCR. Input was 100-400 ng of tissue mRNA or PBMC total RNA. Via MiXCR, TCRdb re-called the multiplex PCR reads, giving one row per CDR3 protein. This sample has roughly 100,000 distinct CDR3 sequences, with around 31% found just once. Study observations and caveats: Non-neoplastic patients had below-expected tissue-blood divergence, while all gliomas exceeded expectation. Only very few CDR3 sequences appeared in both tissue and blood.

With regard to this clonotype: The antigen is unknown.

The ends lost 1 base at V and 2 bases at J; junction bases unmatched: 5. The CDR3 is 16 amino acids. From germline, CDR1 is LGHNA and CDR2 YSLEER. This chain links TRBV4-3 with TRBJ2-3; 8 positions agree with TRBD2. The sequencing sample was made of glioma tissue, nonneoplastic brain tissue, or PBMCs (not recorded which). The receptor comes from a human donor with low-grade glioma or glioblastoma, undergoing nonglioma brain surgery, or in good health (not recorded which). The CDR3 is CASSQGHSGATDTQYF. CDR3 coding DNA: TGCGCCAGCAGCCAAGGACATAGCGGGGCCACAGATACGCAGTATTTT.